This T cell receptor (beta chain) was recovered during a study of response to subunit inactivated influenza vaccine. TCRdb re-called the RT-PCR reads through MiXCR, storing one row per CDR3 protein. The sample has some 480,000 distinct CDR3 sequences, roughly 9.7% seen once. Regarding this clonotype: The antigen is undetermined.

This CDR3 has 15 amino acids. Germline V gene sequence: CDR1 LGHDT, CDR2 YNNKEL (reference sequence). V lost 3 bases to trimming and J lost 7 bases, with 13 bases between them. Study findings and constraints: Each seasonal influenza vaccination, the authors suggested, recruits few new T cells.

The genes are TRBV3-1 and TRBJ1-6, with D hard to call. This sample comprised PBMCs from blood, obtained roughly 46 days after vaccination. This TCR came from a man aged 45-60 years who received an inactivated influenza vaccine. CDR3 sequence: CASSQGSSGNSPLHF. The CDR3 DNA follows: TGTGCCAGCAGCCAGGGCAGTTCAGGAAATTCACCCCTCCACTTT.